These 21 T cell receptor beta chains came from one sample sequenced in a study of cytotoxic CD8 clonotypes in ibrutinib-treated CLL. The assay was immunoSEQ multiplex PCR, and TCRdb's table has in-frame clones only and misses some. This table has 130,000 to 150,000 clones, around three quarters appearing once. The source was PBMCs, collected after 12 months of ibrutinib treatment. These TCRs come from a human donor with chronic lymphocytic leukemia.

The rearrangement joins TRBV6-6 to TRBJ2-7; D uncertain. Germline CDR1 MNHNY, CDR2 SVGAGI (reference sequence). V lost 0 bases and J 2 bases, leaving 14 bases between the germline ends. The CDR3 is 16 amino acids. DNA of the CDR3: TGTGCCAGCAGTTACTCGAGTTGGGCCAGTACCTACGAGCAGTACTTC. It translates to CASSYSSWASTYEQYF.

V usage is TRBV6-5 and J usage is TRBJ2-7; D call uncertain. Trimming took 0 bases from V and 4 from J, leaving 7 bases between them. The V gene's germline CDR1 is MNHEY and CDR2 SVGAGI. This CDR3 contains 13 residues. In nucleotides, the CDR3 is TGTGCCAGCAGTTACTCGATGGGGTACGAGCAGTACTTC. It specifies CASSYSMGYEQYF.

V usage is TRBV15 and J usage is TRBJ2-5; no clear D. Germline V gene sequence: CDR1 LNHNV, CDR2 YYDKDF (reference sequence). Trimming stripped 1 base from V and 1 base from J, with 7 bases between. The CDR3 is 14 residues long. The CDR3 DNA reads as TGTGCCACCAGCAGAGTAAAGTTCCAAGAGACCCAGTACTTC. It yields the protein CATSRVKFQETQYF.

The chain joins TRBV7-8 to TRBJ2-7, with 9 bases aligning to TRBD1. Germline V lookup: CDR1 SGHVS, CDR2 FQNEAQ. The CDR3 runs 18 residues. With 5 bases clipped from V and 4 bases from J, the junction kept 18 bases outside the gene matches. CDR3: CASSRTLIRTGGEYEQYF. Here the CDR3 DNA reads TGTGCCAGCAGCCGAACCCTTATCCGTACAGGGGGCGAATACGAGCAGTACTTC.

V is TRBV5-4 and J is TRBJ1-2, with D uncertain. Trimming pared 4 bases from V and 2 bases from J, leaving 15 bases between. CDR1 and CDR2 from the germline V gene are SGHNT and YYREEE (reference sequence). The CDR3 length is 15 residues. The CDR3 DNA reads as TGTGCCAGCAGCCCACCGTCCCGGGTGAACTATGGCTACACCTTC. This gives the protein CASSPPSRVNYGYTF.

The table lists this clone with a few counts. The chain carries TRBV18 and TRBJ2-7; D call uncertain. Trimming cost V 0 bases and J 0 bases, with 6 bases left between them. Germline V gives CDR1 KGHSH, CDR2 LQKENI. CDR3 length equals 14 residues. CDR3 DNA sequence: TGTGCCAGCTCACCACCGGCCTACTCCTACGAGCAGTACTTC. Translating it yields CASSPPAYSYEQYF.

V and J are TRBV27 and TRBJ2-7; maybe TRBD1 (5 bases). This CDR3 contains 12 residues. Per germline, CDR1 MNHEY and CDR2 SMNVEV (reference sequence). V lost 8 bases to trimming and J lost 2 bases, with 10 bases between them. The CDR3 sequence: CASRKGTYEQYF. CDR3 bases: TGTGCCAGCCGGAAGGGGACCTACGAGCAGTACTTC.

The genes are TRBV4-3 and TRBJ1-2; D gene unclear. Per the germline V gene, CDR1 is LGHNA and CDR2 is YSLEER. The CDR3 length is 14 residues. V was clipped by 0 bases and J by 4 bases, with 9 bases between them. The CDR3 nucleotides read TGCGCCAGCAGCCAAGAAAGACCGGGCTATGGCTACACCTTC. This sequence encodes CASSQERPGYGYTF.

This sequence joins TRBV6-6 and TRBJ2-7; D is uncertain. The CDR3 is 12 residues long. V was trimmed by 4 bases and J by 3 bases, leaving 7 bases between them. Germline assignment: CDR1 MNHNY and CDR2 SVGAGI (reference sequence). This chain's CDR3 is CASSSQDYEQYF. CDR3 DNA: TGTGCCAGCAGTTCCCAGGACTACGAGCAGTACTTC.

The chain links TRBV14 to TRBJ2-1; 9 bases fit TRBD2. Trimming at V came to 2 bases and at J to 0 bases, leaving 20 bases not matched to a gene. This CDR3 region has 22 residues. Germline CDR1 is SGHDN and CDR2 is FVKESK. The CDR3 sequence is CASSQSLSGRKLNASSYNEQFF. Written as DNA, the CDR3 is TGTGCCAGCAGCCAAAGTTTAAGCGGGAGGAAGCTAAATGCTAGCTCCTACAATGAGCAGTTCTTC.

The chain links TRBV28 to TRBJ2-3; 7 bases are a match to TRBD2. This CDR3 has 15 amino acids. Germline V CDR1 and CDR2: MDHEN, SYDVKM. Trimming at V came to 5 bases and at J to 5 bases, leaving 10 bases not matched to a gene. The CDR3 DNA reads TGTGCCAGCAGTCGTACTGGGAGGGAAGAAGATACGCAGTATTTT. Residues: CASSRTGREEDTQYF.

This chain joins TRBV5-1 and TRBJ2-2, with TRBD2 matching 11 bases. The germline V gene encodes CDR1 SGHRS and CDR2 YFSETQ. V lost 0 bases to trimming and J lost 5 bases; unmatched junction nucleotides: 6. CDR3 length: 17 amino acids. CDR3 residues: CASSLAVAGGPTGELFF. In nucleotides, the CDR3 is TGCGCCAGCAGCTTGGCCGTAGCGGGAGGGCCTACCGGGGAGCTGTTTTTT.

The chain joins TRBV4-1 to TRBJ2-3; D is perhaps TRBD2 (6 bases). V was cut by 4 bases and J by 1 base, with 18 bases left in between. Germline lookup yields CDR1 MGHRA and CDR2 YSYEKL. The CDR3 runs 17 residues. The CDR3 DNA is TGCGCCAGCAGCCCAGATAGACTAGGTTGGGGCACAGATACGCAGTATTTT. As protein: CASSPDRLGWGTDTQYF.

The chain employs TRBV29-1 and TRBJ1-1; 7 positions agree with TRBD1. Germline trimming cut 6 bases from V and 5 bases from J; bases unmatched to any gene: 9. CDR1 is SQVTM, CDR2 ANQGSEA, per germline. This CDR3 has 13 amino acids. The CDR3 region is CSVLTQQGTEAFF. CDR3 nucleotides: TGCAGCGTCCTTACACAACAGGGGACTGAAGCTTTCTTT.

The V call is TRBV7-6, the J call TRBJ2-7; TRBD2 aligns across 14 bases. The V segment lost 1 base and the J segment 4 bases; nucleotides outside the gene matches: 6. Germline loops: CDR1 SGHVS, CDR2 FNYEAQ. This CDR3 is 17 amino acids long. The CDR3 coding sequence is TGTGCCAGCAGCTTAGGACTAGCGGGAGGGCCCGGGTACGAGCAGTACTTC. This codes for CASSLGLAGGPGYEQYF. The full variable domain, rest sourced from reference TRBV7-6 and TRBJ2-7, is GAGVSQSPRYKVTKRGQDVALRCDPISGHVSLYWYRQALGQGPEFLTYFNYEAQQDKSGLPNDRFSAERPEGSISTLTIQRTEQRDSAMYRCASSLGLAGGPGYEQYFGPGTRLTVT.

The V call is TRBV2, the J call TRBJ1-4; 9 bases are a match to TRBD1. This CDR3 spans 14 amino acids. The V gene end was trimmed by 3 bases and the J gene end by 6 bases; junction bases not matched to a gene: 2. Germline V gives CDR1 SNHLY, CDR2 FYNNEI. The CDR3 nucleotides read TGTGCCAGCAGTGAGGGACAGGGCTATGAAAAACTGTTTTTT. Amino acid sequence: CASSEGQGYEKLFF.

V is TRBV9 and J is TRBJ2-5; D not certain. Germline V lookup: CDR1 SGDLS, CDR2 YYNGEE. The CDR3 totals 13 residues. The V end was cut by 0 bases, the J end by 3 bases, with 6 bases between. The CDR3 DNA reads as TGTGCCAGCAGCGTAGGCGCAGAAGAGACCCAGTACTTC. This encodes CASSVGAEETQYF.

The chain links TRBV6-5 to TRBJ2-7, with 12 bases lining up with TRBD2. Germline CDR1 is MNHEY and CDR2 is SVGAGI. CDR3 size: 13 residues. After removal of 8 bases from V and 2 bases from J, the junction contained 1 base not matched to a gene. This CDR3 is CASRLAGAYEQYF. CDR3 bases: TGTGCCAGCCGACTAGCGGGGGCCTACGAGCAGTACTTC.

The V call is TRBV19, the J call TRBJ2-5; D is undetermined. This CDR3 is built from 14 residues. The ends were cut back, 1 base at V and 1 base at J, with 7 bases in the middle. Germline V lookup: CDR1 LNHDA, CDR2 SQIVND (reference sequence). In nucleotides, the CDR3 is TGTGCCAGTAGTATAGCGGCTAGCCAAGAGACCCAGTACTTC. It translates to CASSIAASQETQYF.

The V gene is TRBV5-4, the J gene TRBJ2-7; 7 bases map to TRBD1. V gave up 4 bases and J gave up 3 bases; unmatched junction bases: 4. The CDR3 spans 13 residues. From germline, CDR1 is SGHNT and CDR2 YYREEE (reference sequence). CDR3 protein: CASSLTGVYEQYF. The DNA for the CDR3 is TGTGCCAGCAGCCTTACAGGGGTCTACGAGCAGTACTTC. The complete variable domain, with remaining parts taken from reference TRBV5-4 and TRBJ2-7, reads ETGVTQSPTHLIKTRGQQVTLRCSSQSGHNTVSWYQQALGQGPQFIFQYYREEENGRGNFPPRFSGLQFPNYSSELNVNALELDDSALYLCASSLTGVYEQYFGPGTRLTVT.

The CDR3 bases are TGTGCCAGTAGACCGGGACAGGGCCGCATGGGAGAAAAACTGTTTTTT. It encodes CASRPGQGRMGEKLFF. This chain connects TRBV19 to TRBJ1-4, with 9 bases matching TRBD1. CDR1 and CDR2 from the germline V gene are LNHDA and SQIVND (reference sequence). The CDR3 totals 16 residues. V dropped 6 bases and J dropped 8; count of bases not matched to a gene: 13. The variable domain in full, with the rest retrieved from reference TRBV19 and TRBJ1-4, is DGGITQSPKYLFRKEGQNVTLSCEQNLNHDAMYWYRQDPGQGLRLIYYSQIVNDFQKGDIAEGYSVSREKKESFPLTVTSAQKNPTAFYLCASRPGQGRMGEKLFFGSGTQLSVL.